The 25 T cell receptor beta chains given below trace back to one sample, sequenced in a study of shared clonotypes between healthy human individuals. The repertoire was sequenced with immunoSEQ multiplex PCR; TCRdb's copy has only in-frame clones and lacks some. The sample lists about 1.5 million clones; around 97% were seen once. Input material: naive CD4+ T cells sorted from blood. The subset: CD45RA+ positively selected. These receptors originate from a man between 25 and 39 years old in good health.

V usage is TRBV19 and J usage is TRBJ2-1; 12 bases line up with TRBD2. The CDR3 spans 15 residues. V dropped 5 bases and J dropped 7; count of bases not matched to a gene: 6. CDR1 and CDR2 (germline): LNHDA, SQIVND (reference sequence). The CDR3 loop reads CASSSRLAGENEQFF. CDR3 bases: TGTGCCAGTAGTTCCCGACTAGCGGGAGAGAATGAGCAGTTCTTC.

V gene TRBV4-3 combines with J gene TRBJ2-7, with unresolved D. V shed 0 bases and J shed 0 bases, with 6 bases lying between them. CDR1 and CDR2 (germline): LGHNA, YSLEER. The CDR3 runs 14 residues. In DNA form, the CDR3 reads TGCGCCAGCAGCCAAGATCCCGGCTCCTACGAGCAGTACTTC. Translation: CASSQDPGSYEQYF.

V usage is TRBV9 and J usage is TRBJ2-7; D unresolved. Germline assignment: CDR1 SGDLS and CDR2 YYNGEE. V gave up 0 bases and J gave up 5 bases, with 12 bases separating them. This CDR3 has 14 residues. The CDR3 coding sequence is TGTGCCAGCAGCGTAGACTCCCCCGGCCACGAGCAGTACTTC. Protein: CASSVDSPGHEQYF.

The V gene is TRBV7-2, the J gene TRBJ2-7; D might be TRBD1 or TRBD2, each matching 5 bases. The CDR3 spans 15 residues. CDR1 SGHTA and CDR2 FQGNSA come from the germline V gene. The V end lost 5 bases, the J end lost 1 base, and 15 bases lay between the germline ends. The CDR3 here is CASSPPGARSYEQYF. CDR3 DNA: TGTGCCAGCAGCCCCCCCGGGGCGCGGTCCTACGAGCAGTACTTC.

Concerning this clone itself: The sample holds other DNA sequences that translate to the same CDR3. This chain connects TRBV5-1 to TRBJ2-1; D perhaps matches TRBD2 (6 bases). The V gene's germline CDR1 is SGHRS and CDR2 YFSETQ. The CDR3 has 15 residues. V lost 0 bases to trimming and J lost 4 bases, with 11 bases between them. The CDR3 nucleotides read TGCGCCAGCAGCTTGGACGGGAGCGGTTACAATGAGCAGTTCTTC. This encodes CASSLDGSGYNEQFF. Full variable domain (outside the CDR3, taken from reference TRBV5-1 and TRBJ2-1): KAGVTQTPRYLIKTRGQQVTLSCSPISGHRSVSWYQQTPGQGLQFLFEYFSETQRNKGNFPGRFSGRQFSNSRSEMNVSTLELGDSALYLCASSLDGSGYNEQFFGPGTRLTVL.

The rearrangement uses TRBV13 and TRBJ2-1, with D unclear. Deletions cut 2 bases from V and 3 bases from J, with 2 bases between. Germline assignment: CDR1 PRHDT and CDR2 FYEKMQ (reference sequence). The CDR3 has 12 amino acids. The DNA for the CDR3 is TGTGCCAGCAGCTTAATCTACAATGAGCAGTTCTTC. It is translated as CASSLIYNEQFF.

The chain couples TRBV2 to TRBJ2-7; D unresolved. This CDR3 is 13 amino acids long. The V gene's germline CDR1 is SNHLY and CDR2 FYNNEI. Trimming left V 6 bases short and J 7 bases short, with 16 bases between. In DNA, the CDR3 is TGTGCCAGCAGCCCTAATTCCCGGTTAGAGCAGTACTTC. Translating it yields CASSPNSRLEQYF. The variable domain in full, with the rest retrieved from reference TRBV2 and TRBJ2-7, is EPEVTQTPSHQVTQMGQEVILRCVPISNHLYFYWYRQILGQKVEFLVSFYNNEISEKSEIFDDQFSVERPDGSNFTLKIRSTKLEDSAMYFCASSPNSRLEQYFGPGTRLTVT.

This clone is a singleton in its sample. This chain links TRBV2 with TRBJ2-3, with D tentatively TRBD1 (5 bases). Germline V gene lookup returns CDR1 SNHLY and CDR2 FYNNEI. CDR3 size: 14 residues. V dropped 7 bases and J dropped 5 bases, with 16 bases sitting between them. CDR3 DNA sequence: TGTGCCAGCATAGGGGTCCTCCCCCGAGATACGCAGTATTTT. Residues: CASIGVLPRDTQYF.

The rearrangement uses TRBV7-2 and TRBJ2-2; D ambiguous. Germline V CDR1 and CDR2: SGHTA, FQGNSA. V dropped 5 bases and J dropped 4 bases, with 14 bases sitting between them. This CDR3 is 15 amino acids long. DNA for the CDR3: TGTGCCAGCAGCGCTCGGCTAGTTAGCACCGGGGAGCTGTTTTTT. Translation: CASSARLVSTGELFF.

This clone was found once. V usage is TRBV18 and J usage is TRBJ2-7, with TRBD1 as a possible D gene (5 bases). Germline V gene data show CDR1 as KGHSH and CDR2 as LQKENI. Trimming took off 6 bases at V and 3 bases at J, with 12 bases between the two ends. This CDR3 region has 13 residues. This CDR3 reads CASSPLGRYEQYF. The CDR3 DNA is TGTGCCAGCTCCCCCTTGGGGCGCTACGAGCAGTACTTC.

In regard to this clone: This same CDR3 is encoded by further DNA sequences in the sample. As DNA, the CDR3 is TGCGCCAGCAGCTTGGAGAGGAACACAGATACGCAGTATTTT. Amino acid sequence: CASSLERNTDTQYF. This chain links TRBV5-1 with TRBJ2-3; D call uncertain. CDR1 is SGHRS and CDR2 is YFSETQ in the germline V gene. Deletions cut 0 bases from V and 2 bases from J, with 7 bases between. The CDR3 is made up of 14 amino acids.

The V gene is TRBV18, the J gene TRBJ1-1; D is undetermined. Germline CDR1 KGHSH, CDR2 LQKENI. This CDR3 spans 14 amino acids. Trimming pared 5 bases from V and 7 bases from J, leaving 17 bases between. CDR3 DNA: TGTGCCAGCTCAATCAACCCCGCCGTGGGTGAAGCTTTCTTT. It translates to CASSINPAVGEAFF.

V and J are TRBV5-1 and TRBJ2-2; a possible D gene is TRBD1 (6 bases). V was shortened by 2 bases and J by 4 bases, with 9 bases between the two germline ends. The CDR3 runs 14 residues. In germline, CDR1 is SGHRS, CDR2 YFSETQ. This chain's CDR3 is CASSLQGPTGELFF. CDR3 nucleotides: TGCGCCAGCAGCTTACAGGGACCCACCGGGGAGCTGTTTTTT. Together with reference TRBV5-1 and TRBJ2-2, the CDR3 gives the full variable domain: KAGVTQTPRYLIKTRGQQVTLSCSPISGHRSVSWYQQTPGQGLQFLFEYFSETQRNKGNFPGRFSGRQFSNSRSEMNVSTLELGDSALYLCASSLQGPTGELFFGEGSRLTVL.

This clone was seen only once. The rearrangement joins TRBV7-9 to TRBJ2-7, with unresolved D. This CDR3 spans 15 amino acids. CDR1 SEHNR and CDR2 FQNEAQ come from the germline V gene (reference sequence). The V gene lost 4 bases and the J gene lost 3 bases, with 16 bases spanning the gap. The CDR3 bases are TGTGCCAGCAGCTCCGGGCCCTGGGCCGTCTACGAGCAGTACTTC. Translated, it gives CASSSGPWAVYEQYF.

The chain joins TRBV18 to TRBJ1-3; D gene uncertain. V was trimmed by 2 bases and J by 0 bases, leaving 11 bases between them. The CDR3 contains 16 residues. Germline V CDR1 and CDR2: KGHSH, LQKENI. The CDR3: CASSPGIGLSGNTIYF. The DNA for the CDR3 is TGTGCCAGCTCACCAGGTATCGGCCTCTCTGGAAACACCATATATTTT.

This clone was counted a single time. This chain joins TRBV5-1 and TRBJ2-7; either TRBD1 or TRBD2 may supply D (5 bases each). The CDR3 length is 14 residues. Trimming shortened V by 4 bases and J by 0 bases, and 11 bases separated the two germline ends. Per germline, CDR1 SGHRS and CDR2 YFSETQ. As DNA, the CDR3 is TGCGCCAGCAGCCCTCGGGACGGCTCCTACGAGCAGTACTTC. It translates to CASSPRDGSYEQYF.

This chain connects TRBV11-2 to TRBJ2-1; D unresolved. Germline V gives CDR1 SGHAT, CDR2 FQNNGV. The CDR3 length is 12 residues. V lost 4 bases and J 5 bases, leaving 6 bases between the germline ends. The CDR3 coding sequence is TGTGCCAGCAGCTCACGAAACAATGAGCAGTTCTTC. It yields the protein CASSSRNNEQFF. Filled out from reference TRBV11-2 and TRBJ2-1, the complete variable domain reads EAGVAQSPRYKIIEKRQSVAFWCNPISGHATLYWYQQILGQGPKLLIQFQNNGVVDDSQLPKDRFSAERLKGVDSTLKIQPAKLEDSAVYLCASSSRNNEQFFGPGTRLTVL.

The chain combines TRBV7-9 with TRBJ1-1; D gene unclear. Per germline, CDR1 SEHNR and CDR2 FQNEAQ (reference sequence). CDR3 length equals 15 residues. With 3 bases removed from V and 0 bases from J, the gap between germline ends came to 11 bases. CDR3 sequence: CASSFINNMNTEAFF. CDR3 nucleotides: TGTGCCAGCAGCTTTATCAACAATATGAACACTGAAGCTTTCTTT.

V gene TRBV2 combines with J gene TRBJ1-5; possible D gene TRBD1, 5 bases. V was clipped by 5 bases and J by 8 bases, with 13 bases between them. The CDR3 totals 13 residues. Germline lookup yields CDR1 SNHLY and CDR2 FYNNEI. The DNA of the CDR3 is TGTGCCAGCAGTTCCGGGACTTATGAGCCCCAGCATTTT. Translating it yields CASSSGTYEPQHF.

The rearrangement uses TRBV4-1 and TRBJ2-1, with a weak D call TRBD2 (6 bases). This CDR3 comprises 13 residues. CDR1 is MGHRA and CDR2 is YSYEKL in the germline V gene. V lost 1 base and J 11 bases, leaving 12 bases between the germline ends. The CDR3 reads CASSQVPGEKQFF. The CDR3 DNA reads TGCGCCAGCAGCCAAGTCCCGGGGGAAAAGCAGTTCTTC.

V is TRBV6-6 and J is TRBJ2-1; D remains ambiguous. Germline V gives CDR1 MNHNY, CDR2 SVGAGI (reference sequence). The CDR3 sequence is 13 residues long. V lost 7 bases and J lost 6, with 13 bases in between. CDR3 loop: CASTDPPGNEQFF. The CDR3 DNA reads TGTGCCAGCACGGACCCCCCAGGCAATGAGCAGTTCTTC.

J is TRBJ1-5 and V is TRBV18; D is perhaps TRBD1 (5 bases). V was clipped by 3 bases and J by 3 bases, with 15 bases between them. The germline V gene has CDR1 KGHSH and CDR2 LQKENI. CDR3 length: 16 amino acids. CDR3 residues: CASSPGDRQNNQPQHF. The CDR3, as DNA: TGTGCCAGCTCACCTGGCGACAGACAGAACAATCAGCCCCAGCATTTT.

The rearrangement links TRBV6-1 to TRBJ1-1; D is ambiguous. Germline assignment: CDR1 MNHNS and CDR2 SASEGT. The V end lost 10 bases, the J end lost 11 bases, and 20 bases lay between the germline ends. The CDR3 runs 12 residues. CDR3 amino acids: CAIRVGLEDAFF. The DNA for the CDR3 is TGTGCCATCCGGGTTGGTCTAGAGGATGCTTTCTTT.

This chain joins TRBV19 and TRBJ1-2; no clear D gene. The germline V and J ends were trimmed by 5 bases and 3 bases, with 10 bases remaining between them. CDR3 length equals 13 residues. Germline lookup yields CDR1 LNHDA and CDR2 SQIVND (reference sequence). The chain's CDR3 is CASSPPGDYGYTF. The DNA for the CDR3 is TGTGCCAGTAGTCCCCCCGGGGACTATGGCTACACCTTC. Full variable domain (rest looked up from reference TRBV19 and TRBJ1-2): DGGITQSPKYLFRKEGQNVTLSCEQNLNHDAMYWYRQDPGQGLRLIYYSQIVNDFQKGDIAEGYSVSREKKESFPLTVTSAQKNPTAFYLCASSPPGDYGYTFGSGTRLTVV.

The chain combines TRBV15 with TRBJ2-7; 9 bases align to TRBD2. The CDR3 covers 14 residues. With V trimmed by 5 bases and J by 6 bases, 8 bases remained unmatched. Per the germline V gene, CDR1 is LNHNV and CDR2 is YYDKDF (reference sequence). The CDR3 sequence is CATSSRGLAGEQYF. In DNA, the CDR3 is TGTGCCACCAGCTCCCGGGGACTAGCTGGCGAGCAGTACTTC.